The following is a T cell receptor beta chain sequence with its context. Its target is unknown. The source of the sample is a study of human thymus T cells. Notes on the study in general: It looked as if thymic and blood repertoires used V and J genes in a biased way. Unrelated individuals had highly overlapping thymic repertoires, as reported in related research.

Corrective cardiac surgery supplied the resected thymus tissue. The donor group consisted of healthy Finnish infants who were having corrective surgery for congenital heart defects. Assay: immunoSEQ multiplex PCR; the TCRdb copy retains only in-frame clones and omits some. This sample carries roughly 130,000 clones, 90% to 95% of them seen once, and the ten largest clones take 0.024%. Germline assignment: CDR1 GTSNPN and CDR2 SVGIG (reference sequence). The J segment lost 8 bases and the V segment lost 0 bases, leaving 8 bases of the junction unmatched. CDR3 length: 15 residues. The sequence was collected from a boy under three years old with a congenital heart defect but otherwise immunologically healthy. Sample: thymus tissue. The rearrangement links TRBV30 to TRBJ1-4, with TRBD1 matching over 8 bases. CDR3 coding DNA: TGTGCCTGGAGTGTAAAGGTGGCAGGGGGCGAAAAACTGTTTTTT. Protein product: CAWSVKVAGGEKLFF.